This entry lists 11 T cell receptor beta chains sequenced from one sample in a study of cytomegalovirus exposure and HLA in healthy donors. With 60 Vbeta and 13 Jbeta primers, the PCR was carried out. TCRdb keeps only in-frame clones here, not all; method: immunoSEQ multiplex PCR. Here the sample spans over 130,000 clones, 65% to 90% being singletons. The sample taken for sequencing was PBMCs. These receptors were obtained from a female donor in good health and CMV-seronegative.

The chain recombines TRBV5-4 with TRBJ1-4; D uncertain. Germline V lookup: CDR1 SGHNT, CDR2 YYREEE (reference sequence). The CDR3 has 13 residues. V lost 0 bases to trimming and J lost 6 bases, with 6 bases between them. Here the CDR3 reads CASSLVADEKLFF. CDR3 sequence (DNA): TGTGCCAGCAGCTTGGTAGCGGATGAAAAACTGTTTTTT. The whole variable domain, remainder taken from reference TRBV5-4 and TRBJ1-4, is ETGVTQSPTHLIKTRGQQVTLRCSSQSGHNTVSWYQQALGQGPQFIFQYYREEENGRGNFPPRFSGLQFPNYSSELNVNALELDDSALYLCASSLVADEKLFFGSGTQLSVL.

Details on this clone: Other DNA sequences from this sample encode an identical CDR3 as well. The chain carries TRBV2 and TRBJ1-1, with D uncertain. Germline V CDR1 and CDR2: SNHLY, FYNNEI. The CDR3 totals 14 residues. Trimming cost V 1 base and J 0 bases, with 6 bases left between them. In DNA, the CDR3 is TGTGCCAGCAGTGAAGGGCGGGTGAACACTGAAGCTTTCTTT. It translates to CASSEGRVNTEAFF. The complete variable domain, with remaining parts taken from reference TRBV2 and TRBJ1-1, reads EPEVTQTPSHQVTQMGQEVILRCVPISNHLYFYWYRQILGQKVEFLVSFYNNEISEKSEIFDDQFSVERPDGSNFTLKIRSTKLEDSAMYFCASSEGRVNTEAFFGQGTRLTVV.

This chain connects TRBV5-1 to TRBJ2-1; 13 nucleotides line up with TRBD2. The CDR3 runs to 16 residues. The V gene end was trimmed by 3 bases and the J gene end by 3 bases; junction bases not matched to a gene: 3. Germline CDR1 reads SGHRS; CDR2 reads YFSETQ. The DNA of the CDR3 is TGCGCCAGCAGCTACGGACTAGCGGGAGACTACAATGAGCAGTTCTTC. As protein: CASSYGLAGDYNEQFF.

The chain links TRBV9 to TRBJ1-3; D is ambiguous. This CDR3 has 14 amino acids. Germline CDR1 reads SGDLS; CDR2 reads YYNGEE. V was cut by 4 bases and J by 0 bases, with 8 bases left in between. Here the CDR3 DNA reads TGTGCCAGCAGCCCTTCTAGCTCTGGAAACACCATATATTTT. Protein sequence: CASSPSSSGNTIYF. The full variable domain, its missing parts supplied by reference TRBV9 and TRBJ1-3, is DSGVTQTPKHLITATGQRVTLRCSPRSGDLSVYWYQQSLDQGLQFLIQYYNGEERAKGNILERFSAQQFPDLHSELNLSSLELGDSALYFCASSPSSSGNTIYFGEGSWLTVV.

The chain uses TRBV7-9 and TRBJ1-5, with D tentatively TRBD1 (6 bases). Trimming left V 5 bases short and J 4 bases short, with 18 bases between. The CDR3 loop spans 16 amino acids. In germline, CDR1 is SEHNR, CDR2 FQNEAQ (reference sequence). The CDR3 spells CASSHIDGQPNQPQHF. CDR3 sequence (DNA): TGTGCCAGCAGCCACATCGACGGACAGCCTAATCAGCCCCAGCATTTT. Complete variable domain (other parts from reference TRBV7-9 and TRBJ1-5): DTGVSQNPRHKITKRGQNVTFRCDPISEHNRLYWYRQTLGQGPEFLTYFQNEAQLEKSRLLSDRFSAERPKGSFSTLEIQRTEQGDSAMYLCASSHIDGQPNQPQHFGDGTRLSIL.

The chain combines TRBV5-4 with TRBJ1-1, with D tentatively TRBD1 (6 bases). The germline V gene has CDR1 SGHNT and CDR2 YYREEE (reference sequence). Between the trimmed V and J ends, which lost 4 bases and 2 bases, there was a span of 12 bases. The CDR3 totals 14 residues. The CDR3 bases are TGTGCCAGCAGCATCCCAGGGGTAAACACTGAAGCTTTCTTT. Its translation: CASSIPGVNTEAFF.

The chain links TRBV4-1 to TRBJ1-2, with 10 bases identical to TRBD1. The CDR3 loop spans 17 amino acids. J lost 4 bases, V lost 0 bases, and 8 bases had no gene match. Germline loops: CDR1 MGHRA, CDR2 YSYEKL. CDR3: CASSQEGGQGNLYGYTF. CDR3 DNA: TGCGCCAGCAGCCAAGAAGGGGGACAGGGGAATCTCTATGGCTACACCTTC.

This rearrangement joins TRBV20-1 to TRBJ1-1, with D unclear. This CDR3 is 11 amino acids long. The V gene's germline CDR1 is DFQATT and CDR2 SNEGSKA (reference sequence). The ends were cut back, 3 bases at V and 8 bases at J, with 10 bases in the middle. The CDR3 sequence: CSARTDGEAFF. The CDR3 coding sequence is TGCAGTGCTAGGACTGACGGGGAAGCTTTCTTT.

The chain uses TRBV19 and TRBJ2-1; 9 bases align to TRBD1. The ends lost 7 bases at V and 4 bases at J; junction bases unmatched: 5. The CDR3 sequence is 14 residues long. The germline CDR1 and CDR2 sequences are LNHDA and SQIVND (reference sequence). CDR3 sequence (DNA): TGTGCCAGTAACCCCGGGACAGGGTACAATGAGCAGTTCTTC. Translated, it gives CASNPGTGYNEQFF.

This clone was found once. The same CDR3 arises from other DNA sequences in this sample as well. The chain joins TRBV6-5 to TRBJ1-5, with 7 bases fitting TRBD1. V was clipped by 2 bases and J by 1 base; unmatched bases: 2. CDR3 length: 15 amino acids. Germline CDR1 and CDR2: MNHEY and SVGAGI. CDR3 DNA sequence: TGTGCCAGCAGTTACCGACAGGGAAGCAATCAGCCCCAGCATTTT. Translated, it gives CASSYRQGSNQPQHF.

J is TRBJ2-1 and V is TRBV5-4; 9 nucleotides agree with TRBD2. The germline V gene has CDR1 SGHNT and CDR2 YYREEE (reference sequence). J was trimmed by 8 bases and V by 3 bases; bases with no gene match: 9. The CDR3 is 15 residues long. The CDR3 DNA follows: TGTGCCAGCAGCTCCCGGGGACTAGCTGTGGATGAGCAGTTCTTC. As protein: CASSSRGLAVDEQFF. The full variable domain, its missing parts supplied by reference TRBV5-4 and TRBJ2-1, is ETGVTQSPTHLIKTRGQQVTLRCSSQSGHNTVSWYQQALGQGPQFIFQYYREEENGRGNFPPRFSGLQFPNYSSELNVNALELDDSALYLCASSSRGLAVDEQFFGPGTRLTVL.